The entry that follows covers one TCR beta chain sequence. Its antigen is not known. Per germline, CDR1 SGHRS and CDR2 YFSETQ. The CDR3 is made up of 15 amino acids. The ends were cut back, 4 bases at V and 7 bases at J, with 20 bases in the middle. Clones were read by immunoSEQ multiplex PCR, and TCRdb kept only the in-frame ones, dropping some. This sample yields 170,000 or so clones, of which 60% to 75% are seen a single time; about 10% belongs to the top ten. This entry belongs to a study of shared clonotypes between healthy human individuals. Looking at the study overall: Ranging from 18 to 49 in age, donors were a couple of women and a few men.

All donors qualified as healthy HIV-negative adults and had experienced no recent acute infections or vaccinations. Study results and limitations: For naive CD4 cells, roughly 5% of clonotypes were shared across a handful of donors. Sampling was confined to blood; repertoires within tissues likely differ.

The sample consisted of memory CD4+ T cells sorted from blood. Subset reported: CD45RA-negative fraction. This receptor was obtained from a man between 25 and 39 years old in good health. The rearrangement joins TRBV5-1 to TRBJ1-1; D is unclear. In DNA, the CDR3 is TGCGCCAGCAGCCCGGGTGGGCAGAACATCGGTGAAGCTTTCTTT. Its protein product is CASSPGGQNIGEAFF.